A selection of T cell receptor beta chains follows, all from one sample in a study of T-cell reconstitution after alpha-beta-depleted transplantation in children. TCRdb recomputed calls from the PCR reads with MiXCR, one row per CDR3 protein. This sample has 800,000 to 1,000,000 distinct CDR3 sequences, with about 29% found just once. This specimen was PBMCs, mostly from graft donor cells, taken 360 days after TCRalphabeta/CD19-depleted stem cell transplant. The receptors originated from a boy less than two years old who had a stem cell transplant for SCID, so the T cells may come from the graft donor. Both conserved end residues are part of each CDR3. Fields, in order: CDR3 protein, CDR3 DNA, clone size, D gene, V gene, J gene. A D gene is named only where the DNA matches it firmly. Clone size is stated in some rows and not others, as once, few, many or a class when expanded.

CDR3 protein: CAAASGGSTDTQYF
CDR3 DNA: TGCGCCGCAGCGTCTGGCGGTAGCACAGATACGCAGTATTTT
clone size: NA
D gene: NA
V gene: TRBV5-1
J gene: TRBJ2-3

CDR3 protein: CASSTPFGQGGPYEQYF
CDR3 DNA: TGCGCCAGCAGCACCCCCTTTGGACAGGGTGGTCCCTACGAGCAGTACTTC
clone size: few
D gene: TRBD1
V gene: TRBV4-1
J gene: TRBJ2-7

CDR3 protein: CATTGSISNQPQHF
CDR3 DNA: TGTGCCACCACTGGATCGATTAGCAATCAGCCCCAGCATTTT
clone size: NA
D gene: NA
V gene: TRBV24-1
J gene: TRBJ1-5

CDR3 protein: CASSSRSYEQYF
CDR3 DNA: TGCGCCAGCAGCTCCCGTTCATACGAGCAGTACTTC
clone size: many
D gene: NA
V gene: TRBV28
J gene: TRBJ2-7

CDR3 protein: CASSQDKNSYYEQYF
CDR3 DNA: TGCGCCAGCAGCCAAGATAAAAACAGCTACTACGAGCAGTACTTC
clone size: few
D gene: NA
V gene: TRBV4-3
J gene: TRBJ2-7

CDR3 protein: CASSELAGAHNEQFF
CDR3 DNA: TGTGCCAGCAGTGAGTTAGCGGGGGCCCACAATGAGCAGTTCTTC
clone size: few
D gene: TRBD2
V gene: TRBV25-1
J gene: TRBJ2-1

CDR3 protein: CSASPAGPQETQYF
CDR3 DNA: TGCAGTGCTAGTCCGGCGGGACCGCAAGAGACCCAGTACTTC
clone size: NA
D gene: NA
V gene: TRBV20-1
J gene: TRBJ2-5

CDR3 protein: CASSLTTGYTEAFF
CDR3 DNA: TGTGCCAGCAGTTTGACGACAGGGTACACTGAAGCTTTCTTT
clone size: NA
D gene: TRBD1
V gene: TRBV12-3/TRBV12-4
J gene: TRBJ1-1

CDR3 protein: CASSQEKRGAWVGEQFF
CDR3 DNA: TGTGCCAGCAGCCAAGAAAAGCGGGGGGCGTGGGTCGGTGAGCAGTTCTTC
clone size: NA
D gene: TRBD2
V gene: TRBV3-1
J gene: TRBJ2-1

CDR3 protein: CASSQIPGGWRCYTF
CDR3 DNA: TGTGCCAGCAGCCAAATTCCAGGGGGCTGGCGTTGCTACACCTTC
clone size: NA
D gene: TRBD1
V gene: TRBV3-1
J gene: TRBJ1-2

CDR3 protein: CASSRQGWQRNTGELFF
CDR3 DNA: TGTGCCAGCAGTCGGCAGGGGTGGCAACGGAACACCGGGGAGCTGTTTTTT
clone size: NA
D gene: NA
V gene: TRBV27
J gene: TRBJ2-2

CDR3 protein: CASSQGLAMGEQFF
CDR3 DNA: TGCGCCAGCAGCCAAGGTCTAGCGATGGGTGAGCAGTTCTTC
clone size: NA
D gene: NA
V gene: TRBV4-1
J gene: TRBJ2-1

CDR3 protein: CAISESGPLLSTDTQYF
CDR3 DNA: TGTGCCATCAGTGAGTCGGGTCCGCTCCTCAGCACAGATACGCAGTATTTT
clone size: NA
D gene: NA
V gene: TRBV10-3
J gene: TRBJ2-3

CDR3 protein: CASSLLYGESPLHF
CDR3 DNA: TGTGCCAGCAGTTTATTGTACGGGGAATCACCCCTCCACTTT
clone size: NA
D gene: NA
V gene: TRBV27
J gene: TRBJ1-6

CDR3 protein: CATSRLGPMGEQYF
CDR3 DNA: TGTGCCACCAGCAGATTGGGTCCAATGGGCGAGCAGTACTTC
clone size: once
D gene: NA
V gene: TRBV15
J gene: TRBJ2-7

CDR3 protein: CASSEAPNQPQHF
CDR3 DNA: TGTGCCAGCAGTGAAGCGCCGAATCAGCCCCAGCATTTT
clone size: few
D gene: NA
V gene: TRBV2
J gene: TRBJ1-5

CDR3 protein: CAISRDAYGYTF
CDR3 DNA: TGTGCCATCAGCCGGGACGCCTATGGCTACACCTTC
clone size: few
D gene: NA
V gene: TRBV10-3
J gene: TRBJ1-2

CDR3 protein: CASSPRQGARGYTF
CDR3 DNA: TGTGCCAGCAGCCCCAGACAGGGGGCGAGGGGCTACACCTTC
clone size: NA
D gene: TRBD1
V gene: TRBV6-5
J gene: TRBJ1-2

CDR3 protein: CASRQNWASGGRTSYEQYF
CDR3 DNA: TGTGCCAGCAGACAGAATTGGGCTAGCGGGGGGCGAACCTCCTACGAGCAGTACTTC
clone size: few
D gene: TRBD2
V gene: TRBV6-1
J gene: TRBJ2-7

CDR3 protein: CASRFLVPGGGTEAFF
CDR3 DNA: TGTGCCAGCAGATTTCTGGTGCCCGGGGGTGGCACTGAAGCTTTCTTT
clone size: few
D gene: NA
V gene: TRBV28
J gene: TRBJ1-1

CDR3 protein: CAIMSEKGVQETQYF
CDR3 DNA: TGTGCCATCATGAGTGAAAAGGGGGTACAGGAGACCCAGTACTTC
clone size: few
D gene: NA
V gene: TRBV10-3
J gene: TRBJ2-5

CDR3 protein: CASSRGPGENTEAFF
CDR3 DNA: TGTGCCAGCAGTCGAGGGCCGGGAGAGAACACTGAAGCTTTCTTT
clone size: few
D gene: NA
V gene: TRBV12-3/TRBV12-4
J gene: TRBJ1-1

CDR3 protein: CSANTGSGNTIYF
CDR3 DNA: TGCAGTGCCAACACAGGGTCTGGAAACACCATATATTTT
clone size: few
D gene: NA
V gene: TRBV20-1
J gene: TRBJ1-3

CDR3 protein: CASSPGEGRYGYTF
CDR3 DNA: TGTGCCAGCAGTCCCGGGGAGGGGCGGTATGGCTACACCTTC
clone size: NA
D gene: NA
V gene: TRBV6-1
J gene: TRBJ1-2

CDR3 protein: CASSPRGGGDHTQYF
CDR3 DNA: TGCGCCAGCAGCCCGAGGGGCGGGGGGGATCATACGCAGTATTTT
clone size: once
D gene: TRBD2
V gene: TRBV4-1
J gene: TRBJ2-3

CDR3 protein: CASRERQKSFYTEAFF
CDR3 DNA: TGTGCCAGCAGGGAAAGACAGAAATCCTTCTACACTGAAGCTTTCTTT
clone size: NA
D gene: NA
V gene: TRBV5-6
J gene: TRBJ1-1

CDR3 protein: CSALADRGNTGELFF
CDR3 DNA: TGCAGTGCTCTCGCTGACAGGGGGAACACCGGGGAGCTGTTTTTT
clone size: few
D gene: TRBD1
V gene: TRBV20-1
J gene: TRBJ2-2

CDR3 protein: CSARDRKGPPYEQYF
CDR3 DNA: TGCAGTGCTAGAGATAGGAAAGGCCCTCCCTACGAGCAGTACTTC
clone size: few
D gene: NA
V gene: TRBV20-1
J gene: TRBJ2-7

CDR3 protein: CSALEGAGYEQYF
CDR3 DNA: TGCAGTGCTTTGGAGGGGGCTGGGTACGAGCAGTACTTC
clone size: few
D gene: NA
V gene: TRBV20-1
J gene: TRBJ2-7

CDR3 protein: CASSFEGGGRSYEQYF
CDR3 DNA: TGTGCCAGCAGCTTTGAGGGCGGGGGGCGTTCCTACGAGCAGTACTTC
clone size: NA
D gene: TRBD2
V gene: TRBV11-2
J gene: TRBJ2-7

CDR3 protein: CASGTTSRAGELFF
CDR3 DNA: TGTGCCAGCGGAACGACTAGCAGGGCCGGGGAGCTGTTTTTT
clone size: few
D gene: TRBD2
V gene: TRBV7-6
J gene: TRBJ2-2

CDR3 protein: CASSEAGAGTIQETQYF
CDR3 DNA: TGTGCCAGCAGTGAAGCGGGGGCAGGGACCATCCAAGAGACCCAGTACTTC
clone size: few
D gene: NA
V gene: TRBV2
J gene: TRBJ2-5

CDR3 protein: CSARITSGFSYNEQFF
CDR3 DNA: TGCAGTGCTAGAATTACTAGCGGATTTTCCTACAATGAGCAGTTCTTC
clone size: NA
D gene: TRBD2
V gene: TRBV20-1
J gene: TRBJ2-1

CDR3 protein: CSAAGGQLAKNIQYF
CDR3 DNA: TGCAGTGCAGCAGGGGGCCAACTAGCCAAAAACATTCAGTACTTC
clone size: once
D gene: TRBD1
V gene: TRBV20-1
J gene: TRBJ2-4

CDR3 protein: CSALSTGRGEKLFF
CDR3 DNA: TGCAGTGCCCTCTCGACAGGGAGGGGGGAAAAACTGTTTTTT
clone size: NA
D gene: TRBD1
V gene: TRBV20-1
J gene: TRBJ1-4

CDR3 protein: CSAVTSGSYEQYF
CDR3 DNA: TGCAGCGCAGTGACTAGCGGGTCCTACGAGCAGTACTTC
clone size: many
D gene: TRBD2
V gene: TRBV29-1
J gene: TRBJ2-7

CDR3 protein: CASSQEAYEQYF
CDR3 DNA: TGCGCCAGCAGCCAAGAGGCGTACGAGCAGTACTTC
clone size: NA
D gene: NA
V gene: TRBV4-3
J gene: TRBJ2-7

CDR3 protein: CASSIGRLLYNEQFF
CDR3 DNA: TGTGCCAGTAGTATCGGGCGTCTACTTTACAATGAGCAGTTCTTC
clone size: NA
D gene: NA
V gene: TRBV19
J gene: TRBJ2-1

CDR3 protein: CSARSLDRQETQYF
CDR3 DNA: TGCAGTGCTAGATCCCTAGACAGGCAAGAGACCCAGTACTTC
clone size: NA
D gene: NA
V gene: TRBV20-1
J gene: TRBJ2-5

CDR3 protein: CASSLEVVYNEQFF
CDR3 DNA: TGTGCCAGCAGCTTAGAGGTGGTCTACAATGAGCAGTTCTTC
clone size: NA
D gene: NA
V gene: TRBV7-2
J gene: TRBJ2-1

CDR3 protein: CASSQDGQTQYF
CDR3 DNA: TGCGCCAGCAGCCAAGACGGACAGACCCAGTACTTC
clone size: few
D gene: NA
V gene: TRBV4-1
J gene: TRBJ2-5

CDR3 protein: CASSSTWGETQYF
CDR3 DNA: TGTGCCAGCAGCTCCACCTGGGGCGAGACCCAGTACTTC
clone size: NA
D gene: NA
V gene: TRBV6-6
J gene: TRBJ2-5

CDR3 protein: CATSRGGTVEQYF
CDR3 DNA: TGTGCCACCAGCAGAGGAGGGACAGTCGAGCAGTACTTC
clone size: NA
D gene: TRBD1
V gene: TRBV15
J gene: TRBJ2-7

CDR3 protein: CASSRTSGGITDTQYF
CDR3 DNA: TGTGCCAGCAGTAGGACTAGCGGGGGCATCACAGATACGCAGTATTTT
clone size: few
D gene: TRBD2
V gene: TRBV6-1
J gene: TRBJ2-3

CDR3 protein: CASSPGGGNYEQYF
CDR3 DNA: TGCGCCAGCAGCCCGGGAGGGGGGAACTACGAGCAGTACTTC
clone size: few
D gene: TRBD2
V gene: TRBV4-1
J gene: TRBJ2-7

CDR3 protein: CASSFSGTGGDTQYF
CDR3 DNA: TGCGCCAGCAGCTTTTCCGGGACAGGGGGGGATACGCAGTATTTT
clone size: NA
D gene: TRBD1
V gene: TRBV5-1
J gene: TRBJ2-3

CDR3 protein: CSVWRGIQETQYF
CDR3 DNA: TGCAGCGTCTGGCGGGGCATCCAAGAGACCCAGTACTTC
clone size: NA
D gene: NA
V gene: TRBV29-1
J gene: TRBJ2-5

CDR3 protein: CSANRGLEQFF
CDR3 DNA: TGCAGTGCTAACAGGGGGCTTGAGCAGTTCTTC
clone size: few
D gene: TRBD1
V gene: TRBV20-1
J gene: TRBJ2-1

CDR3 protein: CASSVAGGPYNEQFF
CDR3 DNA: TGTGCCAGCAGTGTGGCGGGGGGACCCTACAATGAGCAGTTCTTC
clone size: NA
D gene: TRBD2
V gene: TRBV6-4
J gene: TRBJ2-1

CDR3 protein: CASSLYRGGTDTQYF
CDR3 DNA: TGTGCCAGCAGTTTATACCGGGGGGGCACAGATACGCAGTATTTT
clone size: NA
D gene: TRBD2
V gene: TRBV12-3/TRBV12-4
J gene: TRBJ2-3